This T cell receptor (beta chain) is drawn from a study of T cell responses to AZD1222 COVID-19 vaccine. For this clone: Its cognate antigen is unknown.

Study observations and caveats: Nearly half of spike-specific TCRs reportedly target variant regions that are unmutated in the B.1.351 and B.1.1.7 variants.

Some clones are missing from TCRdb's copy, which holds only in-frame ones; the method was immunoSEQ multiplex PCR. Of roughly 170,000 clones in the sample, 91% were seen once. Germline V gene sequence: CDR1 KGHSH, CDR2 LQKENI. This CDR3 is built from 15 residues. V lost 3 bases and J lost 5, with 16 bases in between. This clonotype originated in an adult in good health. The sample in question was peripheral blood, obtained on day 0 of AZD1222 vaccination. The J gene is TRBJ1-2, the V gene TRBV18; D is unclear. The CDR3 here is CASSPTDGGLYGYTF. In nucleotides, the CDR3 is TGTGCCAGCTCACCTACGGACGGTGGTCTTTATGGCTACACCTTC.